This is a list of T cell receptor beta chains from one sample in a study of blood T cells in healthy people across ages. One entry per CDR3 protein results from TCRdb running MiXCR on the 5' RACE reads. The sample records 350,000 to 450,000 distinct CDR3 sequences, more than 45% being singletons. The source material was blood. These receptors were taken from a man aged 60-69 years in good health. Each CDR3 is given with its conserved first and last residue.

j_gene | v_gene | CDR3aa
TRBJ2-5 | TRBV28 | CASTHSGQGGETQYF
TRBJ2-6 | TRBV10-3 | CAIRTQGTGANVLTF
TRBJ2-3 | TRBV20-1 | CSARTSGMPPDTQYF
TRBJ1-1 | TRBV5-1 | CASSEARGLNTEAFF
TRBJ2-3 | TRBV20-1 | CSATPGLLTDTQYF
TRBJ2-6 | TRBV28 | CASSPLTGTNSGANVLTF
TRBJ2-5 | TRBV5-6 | CASSLVGTGPWYF
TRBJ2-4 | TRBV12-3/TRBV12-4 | CASSHSGEWAKNIQYF
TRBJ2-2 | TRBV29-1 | CSVGDTGELFF
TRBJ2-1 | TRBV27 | CASSASAWYNEQFF
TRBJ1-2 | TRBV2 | CASSEDRDAVGYTF
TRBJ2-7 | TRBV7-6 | CASSQSGTGALSYEQYF
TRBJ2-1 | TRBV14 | CASSQSNSGRDQFF
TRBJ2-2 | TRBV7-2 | CASSPGRRNTGELFF
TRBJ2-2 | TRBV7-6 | CASSLLGAGPTTGELFF
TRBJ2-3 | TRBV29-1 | CSLRTDQGLAQYF
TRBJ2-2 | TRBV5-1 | CASSLRDSMNAGELFF
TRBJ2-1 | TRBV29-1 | CSVVMVGPNEQFF
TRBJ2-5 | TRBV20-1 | CSARNLNQETQYF
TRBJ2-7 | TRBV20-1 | CSAIGTSGRSSYEQYF
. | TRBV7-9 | CASSLGGTGTHEQYF
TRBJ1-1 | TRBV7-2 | CASSSRSRGQVNTEAFF
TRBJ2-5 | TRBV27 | CASSRAGGYQETQYF
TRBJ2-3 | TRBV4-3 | CASSQEPGPLGTDTQYF
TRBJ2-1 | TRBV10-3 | CAISEAGTSGNEQFF
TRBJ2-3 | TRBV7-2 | CASSLAVNRGGTDTQYF
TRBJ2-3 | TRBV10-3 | CAIRGTSGRGGHTQYF
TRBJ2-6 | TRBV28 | CASSSGFSGANVLTF
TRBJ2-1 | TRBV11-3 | CASSLSLGTVGYNEQFF
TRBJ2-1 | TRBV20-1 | CSASGPHGRAGEQFF
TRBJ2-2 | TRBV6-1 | CAGRIPGSTGELFF
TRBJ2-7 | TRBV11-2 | CASSTGTGMQEQYF
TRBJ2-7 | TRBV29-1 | CSVVDTGTAYNEQYF
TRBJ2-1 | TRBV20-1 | CSARRGESSYNEQFF
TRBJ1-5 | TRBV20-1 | CSARVGRGGGALNQPQHF
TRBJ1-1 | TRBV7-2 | CASSSRQGSEAFF
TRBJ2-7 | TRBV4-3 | CASSRTGKREQYF
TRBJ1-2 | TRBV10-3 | CAITPDPVRYGYTF
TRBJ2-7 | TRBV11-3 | CASSPRQGNHEQYF
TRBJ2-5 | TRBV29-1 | CSADGGVETQYF
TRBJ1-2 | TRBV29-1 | CSAPLTAGWGYTF
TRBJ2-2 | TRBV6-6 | CASRGPRPNTGELFF
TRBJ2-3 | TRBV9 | CASSVGRRGGGPHTQYF
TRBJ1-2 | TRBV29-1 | CSVAPTGYYTF
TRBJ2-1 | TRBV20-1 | CSARGSFYNEQFF
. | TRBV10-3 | CAAGQQGEQYF
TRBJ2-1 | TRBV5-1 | CASSRSGKSSYNEQFF
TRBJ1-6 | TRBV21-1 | CASRRVAAGRSRSPLHF
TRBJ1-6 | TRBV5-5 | CASSPGGSPLHF
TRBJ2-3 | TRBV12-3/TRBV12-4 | CAGNLDGGTDTQYF
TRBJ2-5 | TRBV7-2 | CASTPWTSGRGETQYF
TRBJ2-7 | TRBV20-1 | CSAQGQGVPYEQYF
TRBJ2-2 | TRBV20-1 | CSARMDLEATNTGELFF
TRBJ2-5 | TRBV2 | CASSEVGGIQETQYF
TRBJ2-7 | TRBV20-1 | CSAFSGSNYEQYF
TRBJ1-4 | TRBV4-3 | CASSQERDRINEKLFF
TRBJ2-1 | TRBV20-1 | CSASNTREDFLYNEQFF
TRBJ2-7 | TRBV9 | CASSVGGTGAYEQYF
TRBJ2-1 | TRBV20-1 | CSAAGLAPDNEQFF
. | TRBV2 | CASRADSYEQYF